This TCR beta chain was identified during a study of blood T cells in healthy people across ages. There are 15 residues in the CDR3. V shed 1 base and J shed 4 bases, with 13 bases lying between them. Together with a sample-barcoded 5' primer, a J-beta primer mix was included in a second PCR lasting roughly 6 to 12 cycles. Each cDNA molecule was tagged by a template-switch adaptor that had 12 random nucleotides. TCRdb re-called the 5' RACE reads through MiXCR, storing one row per CDR3 protein. The table records approximately 1.5 million distinct CDR3 sequences, around 36% of them present only once. The study's findings and limits: Significant beta diversity loss was already apparent by age about 42, declining roughly linearly. Higher diversity, along with more naive CD4+ cells, distinguished long-lived donors from aged donors. Conclusively comparing naive with antigen-experienced cells was impossible with unsorted PBMCs.

The sample holds a few counts of this clonotype. Its target is unknown. Sequenced sample: blood. The origin of this receptor is a woman aged 25 to 39 in good health. This chain connects TRBV12-3 or TRBV12-4 to TRBJ1-2, with a tentative D call TRBD1 (5 bases). The CDR3 spells CASSLVEFGTYGYTF. As DNA, the CDR3 is TGTGCCAGCAGTTTAGTTGAATTTGGGACCTATGGCTACACCTTC.